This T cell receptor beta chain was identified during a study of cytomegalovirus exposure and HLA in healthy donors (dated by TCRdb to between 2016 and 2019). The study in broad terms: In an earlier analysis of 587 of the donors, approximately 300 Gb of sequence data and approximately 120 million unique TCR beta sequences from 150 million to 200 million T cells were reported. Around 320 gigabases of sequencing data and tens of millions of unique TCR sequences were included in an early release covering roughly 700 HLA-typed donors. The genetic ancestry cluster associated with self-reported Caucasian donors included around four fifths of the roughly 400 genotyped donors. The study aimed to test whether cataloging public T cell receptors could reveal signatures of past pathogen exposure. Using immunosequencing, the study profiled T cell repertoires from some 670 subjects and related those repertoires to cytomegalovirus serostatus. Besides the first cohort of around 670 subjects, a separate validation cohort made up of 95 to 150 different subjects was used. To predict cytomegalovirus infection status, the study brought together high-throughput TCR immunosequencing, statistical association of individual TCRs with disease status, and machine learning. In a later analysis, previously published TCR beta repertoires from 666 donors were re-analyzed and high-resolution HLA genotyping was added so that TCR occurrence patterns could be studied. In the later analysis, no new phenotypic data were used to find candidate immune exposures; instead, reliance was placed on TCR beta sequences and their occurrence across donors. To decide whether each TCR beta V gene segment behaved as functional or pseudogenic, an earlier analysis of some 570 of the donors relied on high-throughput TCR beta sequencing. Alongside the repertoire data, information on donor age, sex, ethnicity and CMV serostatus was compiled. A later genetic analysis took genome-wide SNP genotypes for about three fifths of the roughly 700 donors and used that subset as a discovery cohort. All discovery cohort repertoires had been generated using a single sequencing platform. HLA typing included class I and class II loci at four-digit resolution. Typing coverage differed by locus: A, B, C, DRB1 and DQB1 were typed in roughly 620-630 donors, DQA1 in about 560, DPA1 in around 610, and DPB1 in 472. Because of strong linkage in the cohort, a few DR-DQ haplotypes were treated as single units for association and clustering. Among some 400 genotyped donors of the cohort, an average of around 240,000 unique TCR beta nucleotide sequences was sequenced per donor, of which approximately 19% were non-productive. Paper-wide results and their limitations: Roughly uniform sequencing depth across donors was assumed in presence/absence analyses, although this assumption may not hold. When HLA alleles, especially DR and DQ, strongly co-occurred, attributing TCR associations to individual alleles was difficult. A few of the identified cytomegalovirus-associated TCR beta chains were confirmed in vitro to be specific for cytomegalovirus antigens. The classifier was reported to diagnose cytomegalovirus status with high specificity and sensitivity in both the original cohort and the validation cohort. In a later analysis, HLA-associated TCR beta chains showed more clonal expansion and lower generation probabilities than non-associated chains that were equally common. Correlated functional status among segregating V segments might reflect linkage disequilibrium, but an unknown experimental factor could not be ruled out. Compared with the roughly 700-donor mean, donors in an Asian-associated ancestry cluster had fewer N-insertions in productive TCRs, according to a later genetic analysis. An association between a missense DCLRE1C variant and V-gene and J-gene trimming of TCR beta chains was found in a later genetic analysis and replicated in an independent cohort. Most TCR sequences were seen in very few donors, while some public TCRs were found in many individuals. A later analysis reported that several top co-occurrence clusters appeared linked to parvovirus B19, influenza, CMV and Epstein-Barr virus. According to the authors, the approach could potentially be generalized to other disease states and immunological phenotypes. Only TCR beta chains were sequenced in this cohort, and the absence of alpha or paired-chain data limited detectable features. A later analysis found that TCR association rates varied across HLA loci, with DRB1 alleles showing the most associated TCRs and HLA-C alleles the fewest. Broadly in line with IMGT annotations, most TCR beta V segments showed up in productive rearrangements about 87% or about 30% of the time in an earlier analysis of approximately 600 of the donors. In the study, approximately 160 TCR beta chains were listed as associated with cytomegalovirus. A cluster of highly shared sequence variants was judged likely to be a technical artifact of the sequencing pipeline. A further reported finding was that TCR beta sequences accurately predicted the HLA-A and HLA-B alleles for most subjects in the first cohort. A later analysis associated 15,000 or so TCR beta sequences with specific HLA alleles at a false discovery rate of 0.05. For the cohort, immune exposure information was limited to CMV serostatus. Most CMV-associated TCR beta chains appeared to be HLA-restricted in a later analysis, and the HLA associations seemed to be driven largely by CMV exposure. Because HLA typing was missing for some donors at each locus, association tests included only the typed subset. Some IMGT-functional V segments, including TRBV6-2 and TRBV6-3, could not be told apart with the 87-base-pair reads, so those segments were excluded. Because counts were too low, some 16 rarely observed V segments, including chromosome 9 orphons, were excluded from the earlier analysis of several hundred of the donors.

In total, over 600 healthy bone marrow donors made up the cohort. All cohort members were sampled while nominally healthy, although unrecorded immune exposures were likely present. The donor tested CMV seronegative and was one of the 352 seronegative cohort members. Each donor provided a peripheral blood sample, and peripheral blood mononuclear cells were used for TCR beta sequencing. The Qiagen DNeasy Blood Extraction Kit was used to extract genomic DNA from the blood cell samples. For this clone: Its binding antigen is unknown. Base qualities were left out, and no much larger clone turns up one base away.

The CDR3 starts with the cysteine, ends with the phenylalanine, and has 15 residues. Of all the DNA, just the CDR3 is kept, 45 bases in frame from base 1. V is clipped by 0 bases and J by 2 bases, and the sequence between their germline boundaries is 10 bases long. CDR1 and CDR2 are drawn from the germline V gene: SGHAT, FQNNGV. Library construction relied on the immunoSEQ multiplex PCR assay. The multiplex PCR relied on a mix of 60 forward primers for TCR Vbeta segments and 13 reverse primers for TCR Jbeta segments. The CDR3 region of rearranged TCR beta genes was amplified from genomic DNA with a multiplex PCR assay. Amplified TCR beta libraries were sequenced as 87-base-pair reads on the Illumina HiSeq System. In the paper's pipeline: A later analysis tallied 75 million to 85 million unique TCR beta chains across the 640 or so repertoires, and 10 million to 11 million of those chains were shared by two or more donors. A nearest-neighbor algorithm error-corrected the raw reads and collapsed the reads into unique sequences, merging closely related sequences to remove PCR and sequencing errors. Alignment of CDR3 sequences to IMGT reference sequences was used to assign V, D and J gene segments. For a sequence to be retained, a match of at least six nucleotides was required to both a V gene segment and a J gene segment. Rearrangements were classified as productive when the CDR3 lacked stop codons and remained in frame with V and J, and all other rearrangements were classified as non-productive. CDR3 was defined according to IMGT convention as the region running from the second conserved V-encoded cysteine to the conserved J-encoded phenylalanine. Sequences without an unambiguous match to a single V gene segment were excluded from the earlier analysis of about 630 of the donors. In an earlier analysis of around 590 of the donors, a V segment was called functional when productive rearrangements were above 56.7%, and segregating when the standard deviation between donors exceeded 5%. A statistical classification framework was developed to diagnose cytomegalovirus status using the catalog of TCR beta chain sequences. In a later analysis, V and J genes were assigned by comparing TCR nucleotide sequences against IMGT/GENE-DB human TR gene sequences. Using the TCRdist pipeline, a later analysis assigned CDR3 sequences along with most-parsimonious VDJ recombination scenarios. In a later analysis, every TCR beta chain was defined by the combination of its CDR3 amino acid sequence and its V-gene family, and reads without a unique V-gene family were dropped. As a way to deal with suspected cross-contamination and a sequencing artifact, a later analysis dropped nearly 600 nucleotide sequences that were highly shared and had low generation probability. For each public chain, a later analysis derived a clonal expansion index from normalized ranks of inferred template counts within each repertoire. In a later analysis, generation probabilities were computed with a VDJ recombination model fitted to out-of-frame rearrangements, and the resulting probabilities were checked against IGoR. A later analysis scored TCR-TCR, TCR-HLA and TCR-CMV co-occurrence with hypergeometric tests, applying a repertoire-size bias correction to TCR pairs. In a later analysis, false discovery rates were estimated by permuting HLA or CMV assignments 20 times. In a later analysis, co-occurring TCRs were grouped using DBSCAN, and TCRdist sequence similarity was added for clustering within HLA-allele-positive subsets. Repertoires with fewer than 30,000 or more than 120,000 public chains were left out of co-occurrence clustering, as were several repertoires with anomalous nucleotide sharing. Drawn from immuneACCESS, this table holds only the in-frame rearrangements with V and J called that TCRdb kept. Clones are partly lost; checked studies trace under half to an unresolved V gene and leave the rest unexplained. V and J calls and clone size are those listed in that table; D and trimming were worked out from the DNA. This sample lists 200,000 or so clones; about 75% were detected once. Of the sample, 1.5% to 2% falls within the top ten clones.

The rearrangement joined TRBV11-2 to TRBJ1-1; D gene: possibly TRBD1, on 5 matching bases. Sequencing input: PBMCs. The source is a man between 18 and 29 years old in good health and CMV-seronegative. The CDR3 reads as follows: CASSLEGGVNTEAFF. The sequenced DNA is TGTGCCAGCAGCTTAGAGGGAGGGGTTAACACTGAAGCTTTCTTT. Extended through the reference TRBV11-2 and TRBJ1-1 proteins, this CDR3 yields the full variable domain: EAGVAQSPRYKIIEKRQSVAFWCNPISGHATLYWYQQILGQGPKLLIQFQNNGVVDDSQLPKDRFSAERLKGVDSTLKIQPAKLEDSAVYLCASSLEGGVNTEAFFGQGTRLTVV.